This T cell receptor beta chain was retrieved from a study of T cell changes during pregnancy in multiple sclerosis. TCRdb's copy holds only in-frame clones and misses some; the assay was immunoSEQ multiplex PCR. The table includes around 64,000 clones, about nine tenths detected once. The germline V gene encodes CDR1 SGHTS and CDR2 YDEGEE. The CDR3 has 19 residues. V lost 0 bases, J lost 4 bases, and 11 bases stayed unmatched. The TCR comes from a female donor with multiple sclerosis, enrolled in a pregnancy study. Sequencing used CD4+ T cells from peripheral blood mononuclear cells, obtained after pregnancy. The rearrangement uses TRBV5-8 and TRBJ2-1; 12 bases are shared with TRBD2. The CDR3 reads CASSLVRLAGGPWYNEQFF. CDR3 DNA sequence: TGTGCCAGCAGCTTGGTGCGCCTAGCGGGAGGGCCTTGGTACAATGAGCAGTTCTTC. The full variable domain, with the rest looked up from reference TRBV5-8 and TRBJ2-1, is EAGVTQSPTHLIKTRGQQATLRCSPISGHTSVYWYQQALGLGLQFLLWYDEGEERNRGNFPPRFSGRQFPNYSSELNVNALELEDSALYLCASSLVRLAGGPWYNEQFFGPGTRLTVL.